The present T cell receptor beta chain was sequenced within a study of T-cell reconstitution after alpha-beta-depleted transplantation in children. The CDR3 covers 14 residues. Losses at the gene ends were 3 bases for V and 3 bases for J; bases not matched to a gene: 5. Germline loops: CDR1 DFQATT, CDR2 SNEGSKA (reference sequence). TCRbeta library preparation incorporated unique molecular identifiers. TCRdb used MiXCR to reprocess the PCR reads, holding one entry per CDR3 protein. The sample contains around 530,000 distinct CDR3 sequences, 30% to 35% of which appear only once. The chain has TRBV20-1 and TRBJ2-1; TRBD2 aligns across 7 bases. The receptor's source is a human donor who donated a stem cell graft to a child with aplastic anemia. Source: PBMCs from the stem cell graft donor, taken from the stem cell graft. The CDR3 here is CSARAGVHYNEQFF. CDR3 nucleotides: TGCAGTGCTAGGGCGGGAGTCCACTACAATGAGCAGTTCTTC.